The 30 T cell receptor beta chains presented below share a single source sample, sequenced in a study of beta chain features in type 1 diabetes. Expressed TCRB transcripts were sequenced because the entire RNA isolate underwent reverse transcription. Clones were sequenced by immunoSEQ multiplex PCR, and TCRdb holds only the in-frame ones, with some missing. Among 300,000 to 350,000 clones, 7.5% to 9% were seen once, and the ten largest hold approximately 0.47%. The sample consisted of central memory CD4+ T cells from blood. All receptors derive from a woman younger than 30 in good health.

The CDR3 protein is CASSRQRGQGTDTQYF. The CDR3, as DNA: TGTGCCAGCAGCCGACAGAGGGGACAGGGCACAGATACGCAGTATTTT. The rearrangement links TRBV7-2 to TRBJ2-3, with 8 bases fitting TRBD1. From germline, CDR1 is SGHTA and CDR2 FQGNSA. The CDR3 covers 16 residues. V shed 5 bases and J 1 base; nucleotides not matched to a gene: 8.

A few counts support this clone. This chain joins TRBV11-2 and TRBJ2-7; the D is unclear. The CDR3 length is 12 residues. CDR1 is SGHAT, CDR2 FQNNGV, per germline. The ends were cut back, 1 base at V and 4 bases at J, with 5 bases in the middle. The CDR3 bases are TGTGCCAGCAGCTTAGCCGAATACGAGCAGTACTTC. Its translation: CASSLAEYEQYF.

This clone turned up a few times. The chain has TRBV7-6 and TRBJ2-5; the D is unclear. The germline V gene has CDR1 SGHVS and CDR2 FNYEAQ. Trimming left V 4 bases short and J 5 bases short, with 14 bases between. This CDR3 spans 14 amino acids. The CDR3 DNA follows: TGTGCCAGCAGCTCGTCAGGTTGGACGGAGACCCAGTACTTC. This translates into CASSSSGWTETQYF.

The chain uses TRBV27 and TRBJ1-1; D is ambiguous. V dropped 3 bases and J dropped 1 base, with 6 bases sitting between them. The CDR3 consists of 13 residues. Per germline, CDR1 MNHEY and CDR2 SMNVEV (reference sequence). For the CDR3, the DNA is TGTGCCAGCAGTTTTCGGGAGAACACTGAAGCTTTCTTT. Translated: CASSFRENTEAFF.

This clone appeared many times. The V gene is TRBV7-8, the J gene TRBJ2-6; 9 bases are a match to TRBD1. The germline CDR1 and CDR2 sequences are SGHVS and FQNEAQ. The ends lost 4 bases at V and 2 bases at J; junction bases unmatched: 6. CDR3 length: 17 residues. The DNA of the CDR3 is TGTGCCAGCAGCTCGCTCACAGGGGGCGCTGGGGCCAACGTCCTGACTTTC. Encoded protein: CASSSLTGGAGANVLTF.

The V call is TRBV28, the J call TRBJ1-4; D is perhaps TRBD1 (5 bases). Trimming removed 0 bases at V and 7 bases at J, with 9 bases between. Germline lookup yields CDR1 MDHEN and CDR2 SYDVKM. The CDR3 spans 14 residues. The CDR3 DNA reads TGTGCCAGCAGTTTATGGGGGCAGAGTGAAAAACTGTTTTTT. It translates to CASSLWGQSEKLFF.

This clone appeared a few times. V and J are TRBV5-1 and TRBJ1-5; D gene unclear. The CDR3 runs to 14 residues. Germline lookup yields CDR1 SGHRS and CDR2 YFSETQ. V lost 2 bases and J 4 bases, leaving 10 bases between the germline ends. The CDR3 bases are TGCGCCAGCAGCTTTGGTCAGCCTAATCAGCCCCAGCATTTT. It specifies CASSFGQPNQPQHF.

This clone was observed a few times. The rearrangement joins TRBV4-1 to TRBJ1-1; D gene uncertain. The V gene's germline CDR1 is MGHRA and CDR2 YSYEKL. The CDR3 length is 15 residues. V was cut by 3 bases and J by 6 bases, with 17 bases left in between. The CDR3 region has the DNA TGCGCCAGCAGCCAGGGCAGTAGCTACCCAGCTGAAGCTTTCTTT. It is translated as CASSQGSSYPAEAFF.

This chain joins TRBV11-2 and TRBJ2-1; TRBD2 matches at 12 bases. The CDR3 extends over 17 amino acids. V lost 5 bases, J lost 5 bases, and 10 bases stayed unmatched. CDR1 and CDR2 (germline): SGHAT, FQNNGV. CDR3 coding DNA: TGTGCCAGCAGCCCCTCGGCTAGCGGGAGGGGTGACAATGAGCAGTTCTTC. It specifies CASSPSASGRGDNEQFF.

This clone came up a few times. V is TRBV2 and J is TRBJ2-1; possible D gene TRBD2, 5 bases. The V end lost 10 bases, the J end lost 10 bases, and 17 bases lay between the germline ends. The CDR3 is 12 residues long. Germline assignment: CDR1 SNHLY and CDR2 FYNNEI. The CDR3 region has the DNA TGTGCCACACGAGAGGGAGAAGGCGAGCAGTTCTTC. It encodes CATREGEGEQFF.

This sequence joins TRBV7-8 and TRBJ2-2, with 11 bases aligning to TRBD1. This CDR3 region has 15 residues. Germline CDR1 and CDR2: SGHVS and FQNEAQ. The V gene end was trimmed by 5 bases and the J gene end by 5 bases; junction bases not matched to a gene: 4. Here the CDR3 DNA reads TGTGCCAGCAGCCCACGGGACAGGGGGACCGGGGAGCTGTTTTTT. Its translation: CASSPRDRGTGELFF.

Notes on this clone: Other DNA sequences within the sample encode an identical CDR3. This chain uses TRBV27 with TRBJ1-4; D is uncertain. V was clipped by 6 bases and J by 4 bases, with 6 bases between them. Germline CDR1 MNHEY, CDR2 SMNVEV (reference sequence). The CDR3 extends over 12 amino acids. CDR3 in amino acids: CASRDVNEKLFF. CDR3 nucleotide sequence: TGTGCCAGCAGGGATGTTAATGAAAAACTGTTTTTT.

The CDR3 here is CAKTRSYEQYF. CDR3 nucleotide sequence: TGCGCCAAGACCCGGTCCTACGAGCAGTACTTC. The V and J genes are TRBV10-1 and TRBJ2-7; D not resolved. The CDR3 has 11 amino acids. Trimming removed 10 bases from V and 1 base from J, with 8 bases in between. Germline V gene lookup returns CDR1 WNHNN and CDR2 SYGVQD (reference sequence).

This clone was detected many times. The rearrangement uses TRBV7-2 and TRBJ2-7; 7 bases line up with TRBD1. The ends lost 3 bases at V and 6 bases at J; junction bases unmatched: 2. CDR3 length: 12 residues. Germline assignment: CDR1 SGHTA and CDR2 FQGNSA. The CDR3 nucleotides are TGTGCCAGCAGCTTCGACAGGGCCGAGCAGTACTTC. Protein: CASSFDRAEQYF.

The sample holds a few counts of this clone. V is TRBV11-3 and J is TRBJ2-3; perhaps TRBD1 as D (6 bases). Trimming took off 6 bases at V and 4 bases at J, with 14 bases between the two ends. This CDR3 is 14 amino acids long. CDR1 and CDR2 (germline): SGHNT, YENEEA. CDR3 nucleotide sequence: TGTGCCAGCAGACGCCATTCAGGGGCAGATACGCAGTATTTT. Its protein is CASRRHSGADTQYF.

V and J are TRBV5-4 and TRBJ2-5; maybe TRBD2 (5 bases). With 1 base removed from V and 5 bases from J, the gap between germline ends came to 12 bases. The CDR3 loop spans 14 amino acids. Looked up from germline, CDR1 is SGHNT and CDR2 is YYREEE (reference sequence). CDR3 in DNA: TGTGCCAGCAGCTTGACCCGTAGGGAGGAGACCCAGTACTTC. This gives the protein CASSLTRREETQYF.

This clone was recorded many times. This sequence joins TRBV2 and TRBJ2-6; the D is unclear. The V gene lost 5 bases and the J gene lost 0 bases, with 11 bases spanning the gap. The CDR3 has 16 amino acids. The germline V gene has CDR1 SNHLY and CDR2 FYNNEI. CDR3 coding DNA: TGTGCCAGCAGTCTAGGTCTAAGCTCTGGGGCCAACGTCCTGACTTTC. This gives the protein CASSLGLSSGANVLTF.

The rearrangement links TRBV2 to TRBJ1-3; D call uncertain. Trimming removed 2 bases from V and 2 bases from J, with 10 bases in between. The CDR3 spans 15 residues. CDR1 and CDR2 (germline): SNHLY, FYNNEI. CDR3 DNA sequence: TGTGCCAGCAGTGAAACGCAGACCACTGGAAACACCATATATTTT. Its translation: CASSETQTTGNTIYF. Using reference TRBV2 and TRBJ1-3 for the parts outside the CDR3, the full variable domain is EPEVTQTPSHQVTQMGQEVILRCVPISNHLYFYWYRQILGQKVEFLVSFYNNEISEKSEIFDDQFSVERPDGSNFTLKIRSTKLEDSAMYFCASSETQTTGNTIYFGEGSWLTVV.

This clone was counted between two and nine times. The rearrangement uses TRBV7-2 and TRBJ2-7; TRBD1 matches 8 bases. The V gene end was trimmed by 5 bases and the J gene end by 0 bases; junction bases not matched to a gene: 3. Germline assignment: CDR1 SGHTA and CDR2 FQGNSA. CDR3 length equals 14 residues. The CDR3 DNA reads TGTGCCAGCAGCCCAGGGACAGGCTCCTACGAGCAGTACTTC. This sequence encodes CASSPGTGSYEQYF.

This clone has more than one count but fewer than ten. This chain uses TRBV25-1 with TRBJ1-1; D is possibly TRBD1 (6 bases). The V end was cut by 5 bases, the J end by 5 bases, with 12 bases between. Germline-derived CDR1 and CDR2 are MGHDK and SYGVNS. The CDR3 extends over 13 amino acids. The chain's CDR3 is CASSRGSGTEAFF. The CDR3 region has the DNA TGTGCCAGCAGTAGGGGGAGCGGGACTGAAGCTTTCTTT.

This clone occurred a few times. The rearrangement uses TRBV29-1 and TRBJ1-5, with D maybe TRBD1 (5 bases). Trimming cost V 7 bases and J 3 bases, with 13 bases left between them. This CDR3 has 13 amino acids. Germline loops: CDR1 SQVTM, CDR2 ANQGSEA. Written as DNA, the CDR3 is TGCAGCGCCGCGGGGACCCCCAATCAGCCCCAGCATTTT. It codes for CSAAGTPNQPQHF.

The V and J genes are TRBV2 and TRBJ1-2; TRBD1 matches 9 bases. The CDR3 runs 16 residues. From germline, CDR1 is SNHLY and CDR2 FYNNEI. The junction had 9 bases not matched to a gene; V was cut back by 6 bases and J by 1 base. CDR3 protein: CASRSRGTGINYGYTF. As DNA, the CDR3 is TGTGCCAGCAGATCGCGCGGGACAGGGATTAACTATGGCTACACCTTC.

The rearrangement links TRBV6-5 to TRBJ1-3, with no clear D. Germline V CDR1 and CDR2: MNHEY, SVGAGI. Between the trimmed V and J ends, which lost 7 bases and 3 bases, there was a span of 4 bases. This CDR3 has 11 residues. CDR3 bases: TGTGCCAGCACGGATGGAAACACCATATATTTT. Protein product: CASTDGNTIYF.

The chain carries TRBV11-2 and TRBJ2-7, with D possibly TRBD1 on 5 matching bases. From germline, CDR1 is SGHAT and CDR2 FQNNGV. Trimming pared 5 bases from V and 5 bases from J, leaving 13 bases between. The CDR3 runs 13 residues. The DNA for the CDR3 is TGTGCCAGCAGCAGGGGTCTAACCCACGAGCAGTACTTC. As protein: CASSRGLTHEQYF.

This clone was counted between two and nine times. V is TRBV5-5 and J is TRBJ1-2; 9 bases are shared with TRBD1. The CDR3 loop spans 15 amino acids. Looked up from germline, CDR1 is SGHKS and CDR2 is YYEKEE (reference sequence). V lost 0 bases and J lost 8; bases outside the gene matches: 8. CDR3 protein: CASSLAGTGISGYTF. Here the CDR3 DNA reads TGTGCCAGCAGCTTGGCCGGGACAGGGATTAGCGGCTACACCTTC.

The V call is TRBV7-3, the J call TRBJ2-7; D gene uncertain. Per germline, CDR1 SGHTA and CDR2 FQGTGA. V was trimmed by 3 bases and J by 2 bases, leaving 14 bases between them. The CDR3 has 15 residues. CDR3 in DNA: TGTGCCAGCAGCTTGAATGGACCCGGTGCCTACGAGCAGTACTTC. Translating gives CASSLNGPGAYEQYF.

This chain connects TRBV2 to TRBJ2-1, with D perhaps TRBD2 (6 bases). Germline V gene sequence: CDR1 SNHLY, CDR2 FYNNEI. Deletions cut 4 bases from V and 5 bases from J, with 9 bases between. CDR3 length: 13 amino acids. This chain's CDR3 is CASSGLGNNEQFF. DNA for the CDR3: TGTGCCAGCAGTGGACTAGGCAACAATGAGCAGTTCTTC.

This clone was observed a few times. The genes are TRBV7-8 and TRBJ2-7, with 10 bases identical to TRBD1. Germline CDR1 reads SGHVS; CDR2 reads FQNEAQ. CDR3 size: 16 residues. V lost 2 bases to trimming and J lost 4 bases; unmatched junction nucleotides: 8. Here the CDR3 reads CASSLMGQGSMYEQYF. As DNA, the CDR3 is TGTGCCAGCAGCTTAATGGGACAGGGGTCTATGTACGAGCAGTACTTC.

This clone was counted ten times or more. The chain has TRBV15 and TRBJ1-2; D is perhaps TRBD1 (5 bases). V was pared by 1 base and J by 2 bases, with 5 bases between. Germline assignment: CDR1 LNHNV and CDR2 YYDKDF (reference sequence). This CDR3 has 13 residues. The CDR3 bases are TGTGCCACCAGCAGAGGGGACAACTATGGCTACACCTTC. Amino acids: CATSRGDNYGYTF.

This clone was seen repeatedly, ten times or more. J is TRBJ2-7 and V is TRBV10-3; D not certain. Between the trimmed V and J ends, which lost 3 bases and 4 bases, there was a span of 7 bases. Germline CDR1 reads ENHRY; CDR2 reads SYGVKD. There are 12 residues in the CDR3. CDR3 in amino acids: CAISELSYEQYF. The CDR3 bases are TGTGCCATCAGTGAACTGAGTTACGAGCAGTACTTC.